This T cell receptor (beta chain) was retrieved from a study of CXCR3-negative and CXCR3-positive naive CD8 T cells. UMI-labeled TRB cDNA libraries were prepared by 5' RACE. TCRdb reprocessed the 5' RACE reads, keeping one entry per CDR3 protein, no DNA. The listing contains about 8,500 distinct CDR3 sequences. Germline CDR1 LNHNV, CDR2 YYDKDF (reference sequence). The CDR3 consists of 13 residues. The sequence derives from a human donor in good health. Some clones in this sample may be carry-over from other donors' samples. V gene TRBV15 combines with J gene TRBJ2-7; there is no DNA to check the TCRdb D call of TRBD1. Sequencing was done on a sample of naive CXCR3- CD8+ T cells from blood. As for subset: CD45RO-CCR7+CD27+CD95- naive CD8+ T cells lacking CXCR3 (TNR3-). This CDR3 reads CDTKQGTSDEQYF.